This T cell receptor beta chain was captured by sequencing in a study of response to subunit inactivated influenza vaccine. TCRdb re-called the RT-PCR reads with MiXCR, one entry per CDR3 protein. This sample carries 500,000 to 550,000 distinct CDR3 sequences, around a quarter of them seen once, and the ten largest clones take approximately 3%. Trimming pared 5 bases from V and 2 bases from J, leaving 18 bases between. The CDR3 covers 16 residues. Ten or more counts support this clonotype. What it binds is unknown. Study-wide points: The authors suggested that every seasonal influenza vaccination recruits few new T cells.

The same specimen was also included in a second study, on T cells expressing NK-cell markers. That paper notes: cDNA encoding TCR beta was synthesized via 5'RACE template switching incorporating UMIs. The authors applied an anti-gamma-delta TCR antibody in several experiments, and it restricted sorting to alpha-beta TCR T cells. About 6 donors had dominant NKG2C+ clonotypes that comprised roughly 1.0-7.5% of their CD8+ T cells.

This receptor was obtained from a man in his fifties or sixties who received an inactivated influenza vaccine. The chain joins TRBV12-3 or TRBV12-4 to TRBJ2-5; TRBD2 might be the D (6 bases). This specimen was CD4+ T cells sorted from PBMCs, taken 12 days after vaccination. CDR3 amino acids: CASSPPRLEGQETQYF. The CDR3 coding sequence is TGTGCCAGCAGTCCTCCCCGACTAGAAGGGCAAGAGACCCAGTACTTC.